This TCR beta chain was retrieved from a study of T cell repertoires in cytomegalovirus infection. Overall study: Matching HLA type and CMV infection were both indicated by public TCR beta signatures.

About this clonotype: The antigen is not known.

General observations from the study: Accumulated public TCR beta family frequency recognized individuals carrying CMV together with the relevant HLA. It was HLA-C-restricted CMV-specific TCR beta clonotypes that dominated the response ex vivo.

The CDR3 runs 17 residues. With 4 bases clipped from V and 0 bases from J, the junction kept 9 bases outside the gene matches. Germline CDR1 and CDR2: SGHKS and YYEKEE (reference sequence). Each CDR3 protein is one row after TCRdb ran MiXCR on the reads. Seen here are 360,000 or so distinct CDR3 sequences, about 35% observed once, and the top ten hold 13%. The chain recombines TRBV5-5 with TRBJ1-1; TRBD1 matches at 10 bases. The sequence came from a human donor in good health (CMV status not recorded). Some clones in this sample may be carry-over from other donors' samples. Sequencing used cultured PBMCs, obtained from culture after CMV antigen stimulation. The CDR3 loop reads CASSPGTGDHMNTEAFF. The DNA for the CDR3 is TGTGCCAGCAGCCCCGGGACAGGGGATCATATGAACACTGAAGCTTTCTTT.